Described below is a single T cell receptor beta chain sequence and its context. Its antigen is unknown. The sample originates from a study of identical twins. Study results and limitations: Twin pairs' shared out-of-frame alpha sequences were enriched in low generation probability. Abundant beta clonotypes from cord blood had fewer insertions, unlike memory repertoires, which showed none. The study drew conclusions from cross-sectional statistical analysis, not from following the same donors.

The cDNA had a unique molecular identifier and a template-switch universal primer site. From the 5' RACE reads, TCRdb called clonotypes with MiXCR, one entry per CDR3 protein. In the table there are under 250,000 distinct CDR3 sequences, less than 10% of which are singletons. The sequencing input was memory (CD45RO+) T cells sorted from blood. This TCR came from a woman younger than 30 in good health.

The CDR3, as DNA: TGTGCCAGCACCCTGACAGGGACGTCGAACACTGAAGCTTTCTTT. Protein: CASTLTGTSNTEAFF. The V call is TRBV7-2, the J call TRBJ1-1; 7 nucleotides align to TRBD1. J gave up 1 base and V 7 bases, and 9 bases lay outside the gene matches. CDR1 and CDR2 (germline): SGHTA, FQGNSA. This CDR3 region has 15 residues.